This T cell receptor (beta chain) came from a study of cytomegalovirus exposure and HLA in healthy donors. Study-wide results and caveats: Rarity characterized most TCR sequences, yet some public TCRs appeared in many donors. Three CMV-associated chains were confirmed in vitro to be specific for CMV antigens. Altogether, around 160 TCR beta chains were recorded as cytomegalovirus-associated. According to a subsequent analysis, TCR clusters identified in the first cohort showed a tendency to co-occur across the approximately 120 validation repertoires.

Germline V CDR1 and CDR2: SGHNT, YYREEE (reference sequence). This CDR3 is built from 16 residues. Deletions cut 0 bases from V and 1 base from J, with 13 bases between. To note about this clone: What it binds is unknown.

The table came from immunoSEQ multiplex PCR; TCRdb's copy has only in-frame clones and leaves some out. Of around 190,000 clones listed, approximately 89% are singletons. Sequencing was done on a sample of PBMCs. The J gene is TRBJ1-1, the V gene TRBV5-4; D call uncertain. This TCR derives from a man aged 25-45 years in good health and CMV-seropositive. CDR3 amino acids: CASSLEDYSTNTEAFF. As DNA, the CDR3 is TGTGCCAGCAGCTTGGAAGACTATTCTACGAACACTGAAGCTTTCTTT.